The 10 T cell receptor beta chains below all came from one sample that was sequenced in a study of beta chain features in type 1 diabetes. Antigens of these TCRs are unknown. Study observations and caveats: Among patients with Type 1 diabetes, TCRB CDR3s were moderately but significantly shorter in every one of the four CD4+ subsets.

The sequenced template was cDNA made from the entire isolated RNA. The assay was immunoSEQ multiplex PCR, and TCRdb's table has in-frame clones only and misses some. The sample includes more than 250,000 clones, roughly 20% seen only once; the top ten take 0.028%. Sequencing input: naive CD4+ T cells from blood. These receptors were collected from a woman aged 40-49 years with type 1 diabetes.

The J gene is TRBJ2-7, the V gene TRBV6-5; D uncertain. Looked up from germline, CDR1 is MNHEY and CDR2 is SVGAGI. V gave up 0 bases and J gave up 0 bases, with 6 bases separating them. The CDR3 has 14 residues. This chain's CDR3 is CASSYSADSYEQYF. DNA for the CDR3: TGTGCCAGCAGTTACTCGGCGGACTCCTACGAGCAGTACTTC.

As for this clone: Other DNA sequences in this sample translate to the same CDR3. V gene TRBV20-1 combines with J gene TRBJ1-2; unclear D gene. Per the germline V gene, CDR1 is DFQATT and CDR2 is SNEGSKA (reference sequence). Between the trimmed V and J ends, which lost 1 base and 8 bases, there was a span of 8 bases. The CDR3 runs to 11 residues. Here the CDR3 reads CSARVAGGYTF. In DNA form, the CDR3 reads TGCAGTGCTAGAGTAGCGGGGGGCTACACCTTC.

This chain joins TRBV30 and TRBJ1-1; D remains ambiguous. CDR3 length equals 10 residues. Germline V gives CDR1 GTSNPN, CDR2 SVGIG (reference sequence). This CDR3 reads CGGGNTEAFF. DNA for the CDR3: TGTGGAGGCGGCAACACTGAAGCTTTCTTT.

This clone was seen more than once but under ten times. This chain joins TRBV9 and TRBJ2-5; 7 bases are shared with TRBD2. This CDR3 has 14 amino acids. Losses at the gene ends were 0 bases for V and 5 bases for J; bases not matched to a gene: 4. Germline V CDR1 and CDR2: SGDLS, YYNGEE. The CDR3 here is CASSVALAAETQYF. As DNA, the CDR3 is TGTGCCAGCAGCGTAGCCCTAGCGGCGGAGACCCAGTACTTC.

The V gene is TRBV27, the J gene TRBJ2-7; TRBD1 matches at 10 bases. Per the germline V gene, CDR1 is MNHEY and CDR2 is SMNVEV (reference sequence). Trimming at V came to 5 bases and at J to 3 bases, leaving 4 bases not matched to a gene. CDR3 length: 14 residues. CDR3 sequence (DNA): TGTGCCAGCAGTGTTCGGACAGGGGGCTACGAGCAGTACTTC. It codes for CASSVRTGGYEQYF.

The chain links TRBV2 to TRBJ1-4, with a weak D call TRBD1 (5 bases). The length of the CDR3 is 15 residues. Trimming cost V 6 bases and J 8 bases, with 19 bases left between them. The V gene's germline CDR1 is SNHLY and CDR2 FYNNEI. CDR3 nucleotide sequence: TGTGCCAGCAGCAGTGGGTGGGGCGCGGAGGAAAAACTGTTTTTT. Translated, it gives CASSSGWGAEEKLFF.

This clone was detected a few times. The chain links TRBV7-2 to TRBJ2-3, with D uncertain. Germline CDR1 and CDR2: SGHTA and FQGNSA. The CDR3 loop spans 14 amino acids. V gave up 5 bases and J gave up 6 bases, with 15 bases separating them. CDR3 sequence: CASSPGLSGDTQYF. The CDR3 DNA follows: TGTGCCAGCAGCCCCGGGTTATCTGGGGATACGCAGTATTTT.

This clone has a handful of counts. The chain recombines TRBV30 with TRBJ2-7, with D tentatively TRBD1 (5 bases). CDR3 length equals 11 residues. In germline, CDR1 is GTSNPN, CDR2 SVGIG (reference sequence). Trimming removed 0 bases from V and 5 bases from J, with 5 bases in between. Here the CDR3 reads CAWSVGDEQYF. The CDR3 nucleotides are TGTGCCTGGAGTGTAGGGGACGAGCAGTACTTC.

The table lists this clone with a few counts. The rearrangement links TRBV6-5 to TRBJ2-7; D perhaps matches TRBD2 (6 bases). The CDR3 runs to 14 residues. Germline V lookup: CDR1 MNHEY, CDR2 SVGAGI. V lost 2 bases and J 3 bases, leaving 11 bases between the germline ends. The CDR3 nucleotides are TGTGCCAGCAGTTACGACTCGGGACTCTACGAGCAGTACTTC. Its protein is CASSYDSGLYEQYF.

This clone appeared a few times. V gene TRBV7-9 combines with J gene TRBJ1-5; TRBD1 matches at 7 bases. Germline CDR1 SEHNR, CDR2 FQNEAQ (reference sequence). The CDR3 consists of 16 residues. V lost 4 bases and J lost 5; bases outside the gene matches: 11. The CDR3, as DNA: TGTGCCAGCAGCTCCACCTCCGGGACAGCCTATCAGCCCCAGCATTTT. This gives the protein CASSSTSGTAYQPQHF.